Following are 24 T cell receptor beta chains from one sample sequenced in a study of cytomegalovirus exposure and HLA in healthy donors. Both 60 Vbeta primers and 13 Jbeta primers went into the PCR. Profiled with immunoSEQ multiplex PCR; TCRdb holds only in-frame clones, not every one. The sample gives about 200,000 clones, roughly 87% of which show up once; about 1.1% is in the top ten. Sequencing was carried out using PBMCs. Receptor source: a boy younger than 10 in good health and CMV-seronegative.

The rearrangement joins TRBV7-9 to TRBJ1-3, with TRBD1 as a possible D gene (6 bases). With 3 bases removed from V and 0 bases from J, the gap between germline ends came to 15 bases. Per the germline V gene, CDR1 is SEHNR and CDR2 is FQNEAQ (reference sequence). The CDR3 is 17 residues long. The CDR3 DNA sequence: TGTGCCAGCAGCTTTAAGGACAGTTCCCGCTCTGGAAACACCATATATTTT. This gives the protein CASSFKDSSRSGNTIYF.

The chain joins TRBV11-2 to TRBJ1-1, with TRBD1 as a possible D gene (6 bases). CDR3 length: 15 residues. V dropped 6 bases and J dropped 0 bases, with 14 bases sitting between them. Germline V gene sequence: CDR1 SGHAT, CDR2 FQNNGV. The CDR3 DNA reads as TGTGCCAGCAGGTCGCCGGGACATCTGAACACTGAAGCTTTCTTT. This gives the protein CASRSPGHLNTEAFF.

This chain links TRBV29-1 with TRBJ1-4, with D maybe TRBD1 (6 bases). This CDR3 is 14 amino acids long. Between the trimmed V and J ends, which lost 7 bases and 7 bases, there was a span of 19 bases. The V gene's germline CDR1 is SQVTM and CDR2 ANQGSEA. This chain's CDR3 is CSAWTTGGGEKLFF. The CDR3 DNA reads as TGCAGCGCTTGGACGACAGGCGGCGGTGAAAAACTGTTTTTT.

This sequence joins TRBV5-1 and TRBJ1-4, with 9 bases identical to TRBD1. This CDR3 spans 15 amino acids. Germline V gene sequence: CDR1 SGHRS, CDR2 YFSETQ. J was trimmed by 2 bases and V by 7 bases; bases with no gene match: 6. The DNA of the CDR3 is TGCGCCAGCGGGGTGACAGGGGGGACTAATGAAAAACTGTTTTTT. Translating gives CASGVTGGTNEKLFF.

CDR3 bases: TGTGCCAGCAGTTTACAGGGGGCCCACGAGCAGTACTTC. This codes for CASSLQGAHEQYF. This rearrangement joins TRBV28 to TRBJ2-7; 8 bases agree with TRBD1. Trimming at V came to 2 bases and at J to 5 bases, leaving 2 bases not matched to a gene. This CDR3 has 13 amino acids. From germline, CDR1 is MDHEN and CDR2 SYDVKM.

The CDR3 nucleotides read TGTGCCAGCCATGCGAGCCAAAAGACACCCCTCCACTTT. Translated: CASHASQKTPLHF. V is TRBV14 and J is TRBJ1-6, with D unclear. The CDR3 consists of 13 residues. CDR1 SGHDN and CDR2 FVKESK come from the germline V gene. V lost 8 bases and J 11 bases, leaving 16 bases between the germline ends.

The gene calls are TRBV5-1 and TRBJ2-7; tentatively, D is TRBD2 (7 bases). The ends were cut back, 5 bases at V and 7 bases at J, with 13 bases in the middle. There are 12 residues in the CDR3. Germline CDR1 is SGHRS and CDR2 is YFSETQ. The CDR3 coding sequence is TGCGCCAGCAGGTTACAGGGAGGGGAGCAGTACTTC. Protein product: CASRLQGGEQYF.

The chain recombines TRBV5-1 with TRBJ1-2; D unresolved. Trimming removed 0 bases at V and 4 bases at J, with 10 bases between. Germline V gene lookup returns CDR1 SGHRS and CDR2 YFSETQ. The CDR3 extends over 14 amino acids. The CDR3 region is CASSLGTDIYGYTF. CDR3 DNA: TGCGCCAGCAGCTTGGGTACAGACATCTATGGCTACACCTTC.

This clone was recorded a few times. The chain is built from TRBV19 and TRBJ1-4, with D maybe TRBD1 (6 bases). The CDR3 consists of 15 residues. Trimming removed 2 bases from V and 13 bases from J, with 20 bases in between. Germline CDR1 reads LNHDA; CDR2 reads SQIVND (reference sequence). CDR3 nucleotide sequence: TGTGCCAGTAGTATAACGGGACACGGTACGGCTGGACTGTTTTTT. Translating it yields CASSITGHGTAGLFF.

The CDR3 is CASSRDRVGTGELFF. The CDR3 DNA sequence: TGTGCCAGCAGCCGGGACAGGGTAGGCACCGGGGAGCTGTTTTTT. The chain combines TRBV6-1 with TRBJ2-2, with 9 bases lining up with TRBD1. With V trimmed by 6 bases and J by 4 bases, 6 bases remained unmatched. Germline CDR1 reads MNHNS; CDR2 reads SASEGT. The CDR3 has 15 amino acids.

The chain joins TRBV7-9 to TRBJ2-3, with TRBD2 identical over 9 bases. V lost 3 bases and J lost 5; bases outside the gene matches: 15. Germline CDR1 SEHNR, CDR2 FQNEAQ (reference sequence). The CDR3 covers 18 residues. CDR3 coding DNA: TGTGCCAGCAGCTTCGGGAGTTGGGCGGGGGGGCCTCAAGATACGCAGTATTTT. Its translation is CASSFGSWAGGPQDTQYF.

V and J are TRBV5-1 and TRBJ2-2; 11 bases map to TRBD1. With 4 bases clipped from V and 3 bases from J, the junction kept 5 bases outside the gene matches. This CDR3 contains 16 residues. The germline CDR1 and CDR2 sequences are SGHRS and YFSETQ. This CDR3 reads CASSPGTGGHTGELFF. The CDR3 DNA reads as TGCGCCAGCAGCCCAGGGACAGGGGGTCACACCGGGGAGCTGTTTTTT.

The chain is built from TRBV7-9 and TRBJ2-7, with TRBD1 identical over 7 bases. CDR3 length: 14 amino acids. Germline V gives CDR1 SEHNR, CDR2 FQNEAQ (reference sequence). V shed 5 bases and J 2 bases; nucleotides not matched to a gene: 6. The CDR3 bases are TGTGCCAGCAGCCTCGACAGGGTACCCTACGAGCAGTACTTC. This sequence encodes CASSLDRVPYEQYF.

This chain uses TRBV30 with TRBJ2-2; possibly TRBD2 for D (7 bases). The CDR3 spans 15 residues. Germline CDR1 GTSNPN, CDR2 SVGIG (reference sequence). V was pared by 3 bases and J by 4 bases, with 15 bases between. The CDR3 coding sequence is TGTGCCTGGAGACGCCGGGGGGCAATCACCGGGGAGCTGTTTTTT. This translates into CAWRRRGAITGELFF.

This clone was observed once. J is TRBJ1-1 and V is TRBV10-3; 8 bases line up with TRBD1. Trimming cost V 6 bases and J 1 base; bases outside gene matches: 4. This CDR3 has 14 residues. Germline CDR1 and CDR2: ENHRY and SYGVKD. The CDR3 DNA is TGTGCCATCAGATTAGGGACAGGGAACACTGAAGCTTTCTTT. Protein sequence: CAIRLGTGNTEAFF.

This rearrangement joins TRBV6-6 to TRBJ2-2, with 7 bases aligning to TRBD1. V lost 5 bases to trimming and J lost 7 bases; unmatched junction nucleotides: 7. This CDR3 is 14 amino acids long. Looked up from germline, CDR1 is MNHNY and CDR2 is SVGAGI (reference sequence). DNA for the CDR3: TGTGCCAGCAGTGCCACAGGGGTGGGCGGGGAGCTGTTTTTT. It is translated as CASSATGVGGELFF.

The chain is built from TRBV7-9 and TRBJ2-7, with D possibly TRBD2 on 6 matching bases. CDR1 is SEHNR, CDR2 FQNEAQ, per germline (reference sequence). This CDR3 region has 14 residues. V gave up 5 bases and J gave up 2 bases, with 13 bases separating them. The CDR3 reads CASSLWTTTYEQYF. The CDR3 DNA sequence: TGTGCCAGCAGCCTGTGGACTACAACCTACGAGCAGTACTTC. Supplemented by reference TRBV7-9 and TRBJ2-7, the full variable domain reads DTGVSQNPRHKITKRGQNVTFRCDPISEHNRLYWYRQTLGQGPEFLTYFQNEAQLEKSRLLSDRFSAERPKGSFSTLEIQRTEQGDSAMYLCASSLWTTTYEQYFGPGTRLTVT.

The chain recombines TRBV5-1 with TRBJ2-5; 8 nucleotides align to TRBD2. Germline V gene lookup returns CDR1 SGHRS and CDR2 YFSETQ. Trimming at V came to 0 bases and at J to 3 bases, leaving 7 bases not matched to a gene. The CDR3 covers 16 residues. CDR3 nucleotides: TGCGCCAGCAGCTTGGTTGGTAGCGGGATGAAAGAGACCCAGTACTTC. It is translated as CASSLVGSGMKETQYF. The full variable domain, in which reference TRBV5-1 and TRBJ2-5 provide the parts outside the CDR3, is KAGVTQTPRYLIKTRGQQVTLSCSPISGHRSVSWYQQTPGQGLQFLFEYFSETQRNKGNFPGRFSGRQFSNSRSEMNVSTLELGDSALYLCASSLVGSGMKETQYFGPGTRLLVL.

The chain links TRBV6-1 to TRBJ2-3; 7 bases map to TRBD2. With 4 bases clipped from V and 3 bases from J, the junction kept 10 bases outside the gene matches. Germline CDR1 and CDR2: MNHNS and SASEGT. CDR3 length equals 16 residues. CDR3 nucleotide sequence: TGTGCCAGCAGTGTAAACAGCGGGATCAGGACAGATACGCAGTATTTT. It encodes CASSVNSGIRTDTQYF.

The chain recombines TRBV28 with TRBJ2-3; 9 bases align to TRBD1. V was pared by 4 bases and J by 4 bases, with 6 bases of the junction left unmatched. This CDR3 comprises 15 residues. Germline V gene lookup returns CDR1 MDHEN and CDR2 SYDVKM. This CDR3 is CASSSLTGGADTQYF. CDR3 in DNA: TGTGCCAGCAGTTCGTTGACAGGGGGTGCAGATACGCAGTATTTT.

This clone was seen only once. V gene TRBV6-5 combines with J gene TRBJ2-1; the match to TRBD1 covers 10 bases. This CDR3 has 15 amino acids. CDR1 is MNHEY, CDR2 SVGAGI, per germline. Trimming cost V 5 bases and J 4 bases; bases outside gene matches: 5. The CDR3 DNA is TGTGCCAGCAGTGGACAGGGACAGGGGTACAATGAGCAGTTCTTC. Protein: CASSGQGQGYNEQFF.

The chain carries TRBV5-4 and TRBJ2-3; the match to TRBD2 covers 8 bases. V trimming: 9 bases; J trimming: 7 bases; junction bases outside the gene matches: 19. The CDR3 extends over 16 amino acids. Per germline, CDR1 SGHNT and CDR2 YYREEE (reference sequence). CDR3 nucleotide sequence: TGTGCCACTAGAATCAAGCGGGGGCCCTCTCCAAATACGCAGTATTTT. Its protein is CATRIKRGPSPNTQYF.

The rearrangement links TRBV28 to TRBJ1-5; TRBD1 is a possible D gene (5 bases). Germline V gene lookup returns CDR1 MDHEN and CDR2 SYDVKM. V lost 6 bases, J lost 2 bases, and 14 bases lay in between. The CDR3 is 15 amino acids. The CDR3 sequence: CASSLGGRGNQPQHF. The CDR3 DNA is TGTGCCAGCAGCCTTGGGGGGAGAGGCAATCAGCCCCAGCATTTT. The full variable domain, completed using reference TRBV28 and TRBJ1-5, is DVKVTQSSRYLVKRTGEKVFLECVQDMDHENMFWYRQDPGLGLRLIYFSYDVKMKEKGDIPEGYSVSREKKERFSLILESASTNQTSMYLCASSLGGRGNQPQHFGDGTRLSIL.

The chain employs TRBV27 and TRBJ1-1; 7 positions match TRBD1. V was pared by 1 base and J by 0 bases, with 2 bases of the junction left unmatched. This CDR3 region has 15 residues. CDR1 and CDR2 from the germline V gene are MNHEY and SMNVEV (reference sequence). The CDR3 DNA reads TGTGCCAGCAGTTTATTAGGGACAGTGAACACTGAAGCTTTCTTT. It is translated as CASSLLGTVNTEAFF.